This T cell receptor beta chain was sequenced in a study of human T cells and chemical hapten exposure. As for time point: patch test 2, 6 weeks after DPC sensitization. The treatment here: therapeutic diphenylcyclopropenone sensitization with weekly scalp DPC. Prior to each patch test being applied, blood was drawn. Before extraction, the whole blood was not fractionated, and total RNA was taken from it. Using its own MiXCR run on the RACE reads, TCRdb lists one record per CDR3 protein. The sample contains 110,000 to 150,000 distinct CDR3 sequences, around 11% of which appear only once. This CDR3 spans 15 amino acids. V trimming: 1 base; J trimming: 1 base; junction bases outside the gene matches: 6. Germline loops: CDR1 DFQATT, CDR2 SNEGSKA (reference sequence).

Here the sequenced sample was whole blood, taken in connection with sensitization to the hapten diphenylcyclopropenone (DPC). This TCR was recovered from a woman in her 50s with alopecia areata. Some clones in this sample may be carry-over from other donors' samples. The chain couples TRBV20-1 to TRBJ2-5; 7 nucleotides match TRBD1. As DNA, the CDR3 is TGCAGTGCTAGAGTCCCAGGGGGTCCCCAAGAGACCCAGTACTTC. It is translated as CSARVPGGPQETQYF.